One sample yielded the 2 T cell receptor beta chains listed below, sequenced in a study of shared clonotypes between healthy human individuals. Naive-designated CD8 cells lacked CD45RO, were positively enriched for CCR7, and omitted terminally differentiated effector memory CD45RA+ cells. Sequenced by immunoSEQ multiplex PCR; TCRdb stores in-frame clones only, minus some. The profile covers about 680,000 clones, with roughly 94% appearing a single time and approximately 24% taken by the ten largest. Sequencing was done on a sample of naive CD8+ T cells sorted from blood. The receptor set was obtained from a young man in good health.

The chain carries TRBV6-5 and TRBJ1-1; 7 bases are a match to TRBD1. The CDR3 is made up of 15 amino acids. With V trimmed by 4 bases and J by 5 bases, 10 bases remained unmatched. Germline loops: CDR1 MNHEY, CDR2 SVGAGI. The CDR3 protein is CASSFQGEVGTEAFF. The CDR3 coding sequence is TGTGCCAGCAGTTTTCAGGGGGAAGTGGGGACTGAAGCTTTCTTT.

The CDR3, as DNA: TGTGCCAGCAGCTTCCTAGAAGGGGGAGGAAACACCATATATTTT. Translation: CASSFLEGGGNTIYF. The genes are TRBV11-2 and TRBJ1-3; a possible D gene is TRBD1 (6 bases). Germline V lookup: CDR1 SGHAT, CDR2 FQNNGV. The CDR3 consists of 15 residues. The ends were cut back, 3 bases at V and 4 bases at J, with 13 bases in the middle.